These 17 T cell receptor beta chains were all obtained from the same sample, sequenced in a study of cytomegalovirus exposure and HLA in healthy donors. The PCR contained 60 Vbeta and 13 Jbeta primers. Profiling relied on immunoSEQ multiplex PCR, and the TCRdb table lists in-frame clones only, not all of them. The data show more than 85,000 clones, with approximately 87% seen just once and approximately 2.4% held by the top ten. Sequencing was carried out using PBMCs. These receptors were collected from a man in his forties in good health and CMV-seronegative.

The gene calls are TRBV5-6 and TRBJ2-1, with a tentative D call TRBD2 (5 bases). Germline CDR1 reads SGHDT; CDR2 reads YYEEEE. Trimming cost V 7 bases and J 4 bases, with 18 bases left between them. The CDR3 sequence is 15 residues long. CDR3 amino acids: CASGNQPGFYNEQFF. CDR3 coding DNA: TGTGCCAGCGGCAATCAACCGGGATTTTACAATGAGCAGTTCTTC.

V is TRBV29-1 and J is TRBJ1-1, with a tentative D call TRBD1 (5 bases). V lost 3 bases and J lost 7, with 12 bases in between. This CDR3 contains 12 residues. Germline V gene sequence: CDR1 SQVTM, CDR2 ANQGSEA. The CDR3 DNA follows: TGCAGCGTTGATAAGGGGCGCGTTGAAGCTTTCTTT. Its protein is CSVDKGRVEAFF.

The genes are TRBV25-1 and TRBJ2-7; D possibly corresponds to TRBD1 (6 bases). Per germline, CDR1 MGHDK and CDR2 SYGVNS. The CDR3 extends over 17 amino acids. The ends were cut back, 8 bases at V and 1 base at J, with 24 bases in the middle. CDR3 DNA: TGTGCCAGCTCTTCTGGACAGCCTTCCTTTCGATCCTACGAGCAGTACTTC. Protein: CASSSGQPSFRSYEQYF.

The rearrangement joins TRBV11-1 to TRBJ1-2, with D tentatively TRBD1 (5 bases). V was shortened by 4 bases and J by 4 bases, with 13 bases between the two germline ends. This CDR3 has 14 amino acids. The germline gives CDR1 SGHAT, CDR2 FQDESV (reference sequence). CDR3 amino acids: CASSSLQGAYGYTF. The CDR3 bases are TGTGCCAGCAGCTCCCTGCAAGGGGCCTATGGCTACACCTTC.

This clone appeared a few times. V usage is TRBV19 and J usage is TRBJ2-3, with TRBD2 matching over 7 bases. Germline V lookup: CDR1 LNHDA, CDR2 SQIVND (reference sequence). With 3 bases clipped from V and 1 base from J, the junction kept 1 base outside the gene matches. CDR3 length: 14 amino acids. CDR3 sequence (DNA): TGTGCCAGTAGTATTGGGGGGGGCACAGATACGCAGTATTTT. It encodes CASSIGGGTDTQYF. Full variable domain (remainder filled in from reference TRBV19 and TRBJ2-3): DGGITQSPKYLFRKEGQNVTLSCEQNLNHDAMYWYRQDPGQGLRLIYYSQIVNDFQKGDIAEGYSVSREKKESFPLTVTSAQKNPTAFYLCASSIGGGTDTQYFGPGTRLTVL.

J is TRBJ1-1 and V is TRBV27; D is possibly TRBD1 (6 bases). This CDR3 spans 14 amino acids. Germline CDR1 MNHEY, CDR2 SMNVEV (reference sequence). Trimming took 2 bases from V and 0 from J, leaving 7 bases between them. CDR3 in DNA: TGTGCCAGCAGTTTAACAGGGATGAACACTGAAGCTTTCTTT. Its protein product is CASSLTGMNTEAFF.

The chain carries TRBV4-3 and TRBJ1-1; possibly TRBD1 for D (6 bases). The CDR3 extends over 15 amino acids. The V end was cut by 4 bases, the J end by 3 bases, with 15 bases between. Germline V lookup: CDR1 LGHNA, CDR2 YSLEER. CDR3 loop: CASSPTGPWDTEAFF. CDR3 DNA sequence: TGCGCCAGCAGCCCAACAGGGCCTTGGGACACTGAAGCTTTCTTT.

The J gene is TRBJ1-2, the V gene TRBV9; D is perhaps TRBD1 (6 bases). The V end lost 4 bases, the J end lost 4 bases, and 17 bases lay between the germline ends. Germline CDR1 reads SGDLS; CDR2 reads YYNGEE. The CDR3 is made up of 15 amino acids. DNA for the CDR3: TGTGCCAGCAGCTCAAATTCCGGGACACCCTATGGCTACACCTTC. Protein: CASSSNSGTPYGYTF.

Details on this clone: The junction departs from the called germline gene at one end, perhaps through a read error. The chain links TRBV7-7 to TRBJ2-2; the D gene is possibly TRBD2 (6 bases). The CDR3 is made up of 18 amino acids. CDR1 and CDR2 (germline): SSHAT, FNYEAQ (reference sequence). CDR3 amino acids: CASSREGAERANTGELFF. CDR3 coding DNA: TGTGCTAGCAGCCGCGAGGGTGCGGAGCGGGCGAACACCGGGGAGCTGTTTTTT. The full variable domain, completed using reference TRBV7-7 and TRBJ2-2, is GAGVSQSPRYKVTKRGQDVTLRCDPISSHATLYWYQQALGQGPEFLTYFNYEAQPDKSGLPSDRFSAERPEGSISTLTIQRTEQRDSAMYRCASSREGAERANTGELFFGEGSRLTVL.

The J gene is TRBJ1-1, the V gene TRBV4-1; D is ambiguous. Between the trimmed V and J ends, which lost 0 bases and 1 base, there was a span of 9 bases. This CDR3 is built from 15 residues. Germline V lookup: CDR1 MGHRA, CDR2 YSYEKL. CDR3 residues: CASSQEPQENTEAFF. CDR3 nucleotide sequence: TGCGCCAGCAGCCAAGAGCCTCAGGAGAACACTGAAGCTTTCTTT.

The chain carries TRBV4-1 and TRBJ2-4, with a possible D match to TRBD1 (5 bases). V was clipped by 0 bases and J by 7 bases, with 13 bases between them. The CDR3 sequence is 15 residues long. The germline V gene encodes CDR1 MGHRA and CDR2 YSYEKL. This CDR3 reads CASSQEGRVWNIQYF. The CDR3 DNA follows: TGCGCCAGCAGCCAAGAAGGCAGGGTTTGGAACATTCAGTACTTC.

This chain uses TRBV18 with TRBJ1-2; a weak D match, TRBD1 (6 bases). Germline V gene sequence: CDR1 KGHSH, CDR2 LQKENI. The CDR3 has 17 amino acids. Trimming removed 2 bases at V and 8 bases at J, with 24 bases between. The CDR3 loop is CASSPVILRQDFFGYTF. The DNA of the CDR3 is TGTGCCAGCTCACCAGTGATCCTGCGACAGGACTTCTTCGGCTACACCTTC.

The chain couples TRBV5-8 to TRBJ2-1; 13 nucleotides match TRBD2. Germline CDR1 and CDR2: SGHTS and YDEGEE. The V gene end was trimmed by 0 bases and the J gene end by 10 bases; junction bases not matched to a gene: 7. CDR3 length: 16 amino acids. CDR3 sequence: CASSLETSGGAGEQFF. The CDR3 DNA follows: TGTGCCAGCAGCTTGGAAACTAGCGGGGGGGCAGGGGAGCAGTTCTTC.

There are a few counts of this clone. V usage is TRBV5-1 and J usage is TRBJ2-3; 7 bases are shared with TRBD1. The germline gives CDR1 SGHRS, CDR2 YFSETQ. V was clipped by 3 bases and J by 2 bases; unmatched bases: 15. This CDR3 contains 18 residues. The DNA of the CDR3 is TGCGCCAGCAGCTGGGGGAGTTTAGGGACAGAGTTCACAGATACGCAGTATTTT. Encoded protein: CASSWGSLGTEFTDTQYF.

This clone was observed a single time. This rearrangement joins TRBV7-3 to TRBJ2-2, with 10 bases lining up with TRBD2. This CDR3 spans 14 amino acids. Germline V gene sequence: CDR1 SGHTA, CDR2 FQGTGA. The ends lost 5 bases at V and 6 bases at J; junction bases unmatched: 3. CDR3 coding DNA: TGTGCCAGCAGCGAAGCGGGGGGGTCCGGGGAGCTGTTTTTT. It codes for CASSEAGGSGELFF. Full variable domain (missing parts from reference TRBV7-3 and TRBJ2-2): GAGVSQTPSNKVTEKGKYVELRCDPISGHTALYWYRQSLGQGPEFLIYFQGTGAADDSGLPNDRFFAVRPEGSVSTLKIQRTERGDSAVYLCASSEAGGSGELFFGEGSRLTVL.

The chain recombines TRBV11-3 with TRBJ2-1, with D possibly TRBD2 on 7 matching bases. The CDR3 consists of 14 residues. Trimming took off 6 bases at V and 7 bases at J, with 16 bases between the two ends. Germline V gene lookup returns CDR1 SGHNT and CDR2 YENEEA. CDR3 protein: CASSFWGGANEQFF. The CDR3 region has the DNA TGTGCCAGCAGTTTCTGGGGGGGCGCGAATGAGCAGTTCTTC.

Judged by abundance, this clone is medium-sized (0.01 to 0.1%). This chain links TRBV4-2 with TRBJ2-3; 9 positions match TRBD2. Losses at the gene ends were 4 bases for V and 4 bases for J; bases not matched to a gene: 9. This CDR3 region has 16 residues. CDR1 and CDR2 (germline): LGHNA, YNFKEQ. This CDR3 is CASSPTRGGGPDTQYF. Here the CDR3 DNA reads TGTGCCAGCAGCCCCACTCGCGGGGGGGGTCCAGATACGCAGTATTTT.